One and the same sample provided the 17 T cell receptor beta chains below, sequenced in a study of cytomegalovirus exposure and HLA in healthy donors. The PCR used 60 Vbeta and 13 Jbeta primers. Clones were read by immunoSEQ multiplex PCR, and TCRdb kept only the in-frame ones, dropping some. This table has about 140,000 clones, over 60% appearing once. Sequenced: PBMCs. All receptors derive from a middle-aged man in good health and CMV-seronegative.

This chain links TRBV9 with TRBJ2-1, with D possibly TRBD2 on 6 matching bases. This CDR3 has 13 residues. Germline-derived CDR1 and CDR2 are SGDLS and YYNGEE. The V end lost 0 bases, the J end lost 8 bases, and 9 bases lay between the germline ends. The CDR3: CASSVGRGDEQFF. In DNA, the CDR3 is TGTGCCAGCAGCGTAGGGCGGGGAGATGAGCAGTTCTTC.

The DNA for the CDR3 is TGTGCCAGCAGGGGCCTAGCAGGCGAGCAGTACTTC. Translated: CASRGLAGEQYF. The V and J genes are TRBV6-5 and TRBJ2-5, with D tentatively TRBD2 (5 bases). The J call may be incorrect, as the DNA end agrees better with TRBJ2-7. The CDR3 consists of 12 residues. The V gene's germline CDR1 is MNHEY and CDR2 SVGAGI.

This chain joins TRBV18 and TRBJ1-5, with TRBD1 matching over 8 bases. The V and J ends lost 3 bases and 9 bases, in that order; junction bases with no gene match: 7. This CDR3 is 14 amino acids long. Germline values: CDR1 KGHSH, CDR2 LQKENI. The CDR3 region is CASSPTQGDRPQHF. CDR3 nucleotides: TGTGCCAGCTCACCCACACAGGGGGATCGGCCCCAGCATTTT.

The chain couples TRBV5-6 to TRBJ1-2; 8 nucleotides align to TRBD1. The CDR3 is 14 amino acids. In germline, CDR1 is SGHDT, CDR2 YYEEEE. V shed 0 bases and J 7 bases; nucleotides not matched to a gene: 5. The DNA of the CDR3 is TGTGCCAGCAGCTTGGGTGGGACAGGCGGTGGCTACACCTTC. Residues: CASSLGGTGGGYTF. Full variable domain (remainder filled in from reference TRBV5-6 and TRBJ1-2): DAGVTQSPTHLIKTRGQQVTLRCSPKSGHDTVSWYQQALGQGPQFIFQYYEEEERQRGNFPDRFSGHQFPNYSSELNVNALLLGDSALYLCASSLGGTGGGYTFGSGTRLTVV.

The chain recombines TRBV7-2 with TRBJ1-5, with a possible D match to TRBD1 (5 bases). The V and J ends lost 5 bases and 3 bases respectively, with 11 bases between them. The CDR3 is 14 amino acids. Per germline, CDR1 SGHTA and CDR2 FQGNSA. CDR3 nucleotides: TGTGCCAGCAGCCTCGGCAGGGTCAATCAGCCCCAGCATTTT. Translated: CASSLGRVNQPQHF.

The V call is TRBV6-5, the J call TRBJ1-1; unclear D gene. Trimming removed 2 bases from V and 2 bases from J, with 9 bases in between. Germline CDR1 reads MNHEY; CDR2 reads SVGAGI. This CDR3 spans 14 amino acids. Written as DNA, the CDR3 is TGTGCCAGCAGTTACCTACTAAGAAACACTGAAGCTTTCTTT. This codes for CASSYLLRNTEAFF.

V gene TRBV10-1 combines with J gene TRBJ2-2; D perhaps matches TRBD2 (6 bases). The CDR3 spans 13 residues. The V gene lost 5 bases and the J gene lost 7 bases, with 11 bases spanning the gap. CDR1 and CDR2 (germline): WNHNN, SYGVQD (reference sequence). This CDR3 reads CASSYRRGGELFF. For the CDR3, the DNA is TGCGCCAGCAGTTACAGGAGGGGCGGGGAGCTGTTTTTT.

The chain couples TRBV2 to TRBJ1-5; possible D gene TRBD1, 5 bases. The CDR3 is 15 amino acids. Deletions cut 6 bases from V and 4 bases from J, with 16 bases between. Germline CDR1 reads SNHLY; CDR2 reads FYNNEI. The CDR3 protein is CASRDGAGGNQPQHF. The CDR3 bases are TGTGCCAGCAGGGACGGGGCAGGAGGGAATCAGCCCCAGCATTTT.

V and J are TRBV10-2 and TRBJ2-7; D remains unclear. This CDR3 is 14 amino acids long. CDR1 and CDR2 (germline): WSHSY, SAAADI. Trimming shortened V by 0 bases and J by 3 bases, and 9 bases separated the two germline ends. CDR3 residues: CASSESRQGYEQYF. The CDR3 nucleotides read TGCGCCAGCAGTGAGTCGCGACAAGGCTACGAGCAGTACTTC.

This chain uses TRBV7-3 with TRBJ1-5, with 10 bases lining up with TRBD1. The CDR3 covers 15 residues. Trimming removed 5 bases from V and 4 bases from J; junction bases left unmatched: 5. Germline loops: CDR1 SGHTA, CDR2 FQGTGA. In nucleotides, the CDR3 is TGTGCCAGCAGCCCGACAGGGGGCGGAAATCAGCCCCAGCATTTT. Encoded protein: CASSPTGGGNQPQHF.

This clone was seen more than once but under ten times. This chain uses TRBV15 with TRBJ2-1; D is ambiguous. The CDR3 runs 18 residues. The germline gives CDR1 LNHNV, CDR2 YYDKDF (reference sequence). Trimming pared 1 base from V and 5 bases from J, leaving 21 bases between. CDR3 in DNA: TGTGCCACCAGCAGAGTGCCAGCGTCTTCGGAGAAGGACAATGAGCAGTTCTTC. It yields the protein CATSRVPASSEKDNEQFF.

J is TRBJ2-7 and V is TRBV18; maybe TRBD1 (6 bases). CDR3 length: 13 residues. From germline, CDR1 is KGHSH and CDR2 LQKENI. The V end lost 5 bases, the J end lost 5 bases, and 13 bases lay between the germline ends. The CDR3 spells CASSSDSSDEQYF. Written as DNA, the CDR3 is TGTGCCAGCTCATCGGACAGCTCTGACGAGCAGTACTTC.

This clone appeared a single time. This chain uses TRBV4-1 with TRBJ2-7; TRBD1 might be the D (6 bases). Germline V gene data show CDR1 as MGHRA and CDR2 as YSYEKL. Trimming took off 0 bases at V and 4 bases at J, with 19 bases between the two ends. The CDR3 consists of 17 residues. The DNA of the CDR3 is TGCGCCAGCAGCCAAGATAGGTCCAGGGGCAACCCATACGAGCAGTACTTC. Its protein product is CASSQDRSRGNPYEQYF.

V usage is TRBV19 and J usage is TRBJ2-1; 10 nucleotides match TRBD2. The length of the CDR3 is 14 residues. Trimming at V came to 5 bases and at J to 8 bases, leaving 6 bases not matched to a gene. Germline loops: CDR1 LNHDA, CDR2 SQIVND (reference sequence). CDR3 loop: CASSPGTSDYEQFF. The CDR3 DNA is TGTGCCAGTAGTCCGGGGACTAGCGATTATGAGCAGTTCTTC.

This chain links TRBV12-5 with TRBJ2-3; D uncertain. The length of the CDR3 is 13 residues. CDR1 and CDR2 from the germline V gene are LGHNT and FRNRAP. V was shortened by 3 bases and J by 1 base, with 5 bases between the two germline ends. DNA of the CDR3: TGTGCTAGTGGTTTAGGAGGCACAGATACGCAGTATTTT. Its protein is CASGLGGTDTQYF. Looking up the rest from reference TRBV12-5 and TRBJ2-3 gives the full variable domain: DARVTQTPRHKVTEMGQEVTMRCQPILGHNTVFWYRQTMMQGLELLAYFRNRAPLDDSGMPKDRFSAEMPDATLATLKIQPSEPRDSAVYFCASGLGGTDTQYFGPGTRLTVL.

Only one count was recorded for this clone. The rearrangement links TRBV19 to TRBJ1-2; a weak D match, TRBD1 (6 bases). The CDR3 covers 14 residues. Trimming removed 6 bases at V and 8 bases at J, with 19 bases between. Germline CDR1 is LNHDA and CDR2 is SQIVND (reference sequence). The CDR3 DNA sequence: TGTGCCAGTAGAGTTGGACAGATCAGGAAGGGCTACACCTTC. This gives the protein CASRVGQIRKGYTF.

The chain combines TRBV5-4 with TRBJ2-5, with 7 positions matching TRBD1. The J call may be wrong; the DNA end is better matched by TRBJ2-7. The CDR3 is 13 residues long. In germline, CDR1 is SGHNT, CDR2 YYREEE (reference sequence). CDR3 DNA: TGTGCCAGCAGCCCGGGACAGCGCTACGAGCAGTACTTC. It translates to CASSPGQRYEQYF.